The subject of this entry is one T cell receptor beta chain. Its binding antigen is unknown. Base qualities were left out, and no much larger clone turns up one base away. This record comes from a study of T cell changes during pregnancy in multiple sclerosis (dated by TCRdb to the late 2010s). A note on the overall study: Changes in the T cell repertoire over the course of pregnancy were examined in this study in women with multiple sclerosis.

The library was obtained by the immunoSEQ multiplex PCR assay. Imported from immuneACCESS, the table was reduced by TCRdb to in-frame sequences with V and J called. These copies leave out some clones; in studies compared against another copy, an unresolved V gene accounts for under half, and the cause of the remainder is not known. The table for this sample lists approximately 130,000 clones; around 95% of them were counted only once. Roughly 0.44% of the sample is in the top ten clones. The sequence was collected from a female donor with multiple sclerosis, enrolled in a pregnancy study. The specimen was peripheral blood, collected after pregnancy.

This receptor carries the CDR3 CATSRGGQGGGEKLFF. The bases read TGTGCCACCAGCAGAGGAGGACAGGGAGGGGGTGAAAAACTGTTTTTT. The sequence joins TRBV15 to TRBJ1-4, with TRBD1 identical over 8 junction bases. Taken from the germline V gene (reference sequence), the CDR1 and CDR2 loops are LNHNV and YYDKDF. The CDR3, from cysteine to phenylalanine, totals 16 residues. Only the CDR3 region is kept as DNA, spanning 48 bases read in frame from base 1. V trim: 1 base; J trim: 7 bases; unmatched bases: 8.